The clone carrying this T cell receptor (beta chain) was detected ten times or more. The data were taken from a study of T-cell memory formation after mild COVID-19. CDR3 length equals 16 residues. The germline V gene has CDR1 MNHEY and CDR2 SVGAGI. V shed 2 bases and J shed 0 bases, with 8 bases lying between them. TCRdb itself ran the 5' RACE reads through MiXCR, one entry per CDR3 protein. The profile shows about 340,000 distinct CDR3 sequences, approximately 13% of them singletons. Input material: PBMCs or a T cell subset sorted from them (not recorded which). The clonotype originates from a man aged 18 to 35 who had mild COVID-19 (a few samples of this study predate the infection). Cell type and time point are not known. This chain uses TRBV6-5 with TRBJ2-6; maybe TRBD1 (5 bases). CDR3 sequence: CASSYGASSGANVLTF. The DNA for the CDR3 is TGTGCCAGCAGTTACGGGGCCAGCTCTGGGGCCAACGTCCTGACTTTC.